The T cell receptor (beta chain) described here comes from a study of CD8 T cells in ankylosing spondylitis. Whole-study findings and limits: Disease-linked clones bore a CD8+ phenotype, appearing relatively rarely in peripheral blood. As reported, disease-linked clones showed significant enrichment in matched ankylosing spondylitis synovial fluid. In synovial fluid and blood from reactive arthritis, some motif variants were previously reported.

Quantitative 5'-RACE with molecular barcodes was used to make the TCR beta libraries. In TCRdb, the 5' RACE reads were re-called with MiXCR into one record per CDR3 protein. The sample records 380,000 or so distinct CDR3 sequences, 20% to 25% being singletons. The V segment lost 3 bases and the J segment 10 bases; nucleotides outside the gene matches: 3. Per germline, CDR1 SGHRS and CDR2 YFSETQ. This CDR3 is built from 12 residues. Details on this clonotype: The antigen remains unidentified.

Sequencing used blood, either unsorted or a sorted T cell fraction (not recorded which). This sequence was found in a male donor with ankylosing spondylitis or in good health (not recorded which). The rearrangement links TRBV5-1 to TRBJ2-1; 8 bases are a match to TRBD1. The CDR3 sequence: CASSSTGGEQFF. The CDR3 nucleotides read TGCGCCAGCAGCTCCACAGGGGGGGAGCAGTTCTTC.